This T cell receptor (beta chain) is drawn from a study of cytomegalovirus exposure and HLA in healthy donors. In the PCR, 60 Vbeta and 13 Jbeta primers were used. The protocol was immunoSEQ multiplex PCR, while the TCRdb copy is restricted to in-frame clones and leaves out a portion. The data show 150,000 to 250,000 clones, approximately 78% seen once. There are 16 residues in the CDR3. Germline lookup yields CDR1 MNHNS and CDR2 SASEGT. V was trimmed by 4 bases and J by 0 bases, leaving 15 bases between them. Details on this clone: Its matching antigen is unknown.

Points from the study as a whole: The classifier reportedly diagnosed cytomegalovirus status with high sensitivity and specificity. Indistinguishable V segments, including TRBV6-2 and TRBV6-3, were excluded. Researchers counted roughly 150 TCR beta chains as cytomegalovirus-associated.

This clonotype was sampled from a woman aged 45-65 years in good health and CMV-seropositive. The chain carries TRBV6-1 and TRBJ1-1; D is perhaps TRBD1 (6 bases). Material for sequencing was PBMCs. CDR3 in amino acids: CASSGFRGTMNTEAFF. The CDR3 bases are TGTGCCAGCAGTGGCTTCAGGGGAACCATGAACACTGAAGCTTTCTTT.